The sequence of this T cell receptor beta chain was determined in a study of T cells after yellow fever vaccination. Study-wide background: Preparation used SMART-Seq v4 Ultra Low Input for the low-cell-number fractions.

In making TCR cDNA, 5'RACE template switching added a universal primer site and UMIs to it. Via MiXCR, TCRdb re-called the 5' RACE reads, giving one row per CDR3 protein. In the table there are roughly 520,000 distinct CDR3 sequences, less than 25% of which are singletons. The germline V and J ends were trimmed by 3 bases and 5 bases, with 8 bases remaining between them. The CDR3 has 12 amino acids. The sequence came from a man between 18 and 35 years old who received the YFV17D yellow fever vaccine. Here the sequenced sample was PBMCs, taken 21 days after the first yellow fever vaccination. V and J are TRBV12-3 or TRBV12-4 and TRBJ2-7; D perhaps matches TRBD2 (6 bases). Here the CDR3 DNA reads TGTGCCAGCAGTTTGAGGGAGGACGAGCAGTACGTC. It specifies CASSLREDEQYV.